This T cell receptor (beta chain) was identified in a study of technical replicates of blood from several donors (dated by TCRdb to 2015 to 2018). Receptor amplification or capture employed the immunoSEQ multiplex PCR assay. In its TCRdb copy, this immuneACCESS table keeps in-frame sequences only and misses some clones. Where compared with another copy, unresolved V genes explain less than half of these, and the others have no known cause. The sample has 56,000 or so clones on record, about 94% of them singletons. Clones ranked in the top ten supply about 3.9% of the sample. From the cysteine through the phenylalanine, the CDR3 covers 16 amino acids. This entry keeps only the CDR3 DNA: 48 bases, framed from base 1. CDR1 and CDR2 were assigned from the germline V gene as SGHRS and YFSETQ. Relative to germline, V is 0 bases shorter and J is 3 bases shorter, with 15 bases between their ends. As concerns this clone: It lacks a known antigen. Qualities for individual bases were not recorded, and no much larger clone is one base off.

The sample taken for sequencing was PBMCs. The V gene is TRBV5-1 and the J gene is TRBJ2-5; perhaps TRBD2 is the D gene, with 7 bases matching. The TCR comes from a human donor in good health. Some clones in this sample may be carry-over from other donors' samples. The DNA sequence is given as TGCGCCAGCAGCTTGGTCGCGGGGGCGGGAAAAGAGACCCAGTACTTC. Its protein reads: CASSLVAGAGKETQYF.